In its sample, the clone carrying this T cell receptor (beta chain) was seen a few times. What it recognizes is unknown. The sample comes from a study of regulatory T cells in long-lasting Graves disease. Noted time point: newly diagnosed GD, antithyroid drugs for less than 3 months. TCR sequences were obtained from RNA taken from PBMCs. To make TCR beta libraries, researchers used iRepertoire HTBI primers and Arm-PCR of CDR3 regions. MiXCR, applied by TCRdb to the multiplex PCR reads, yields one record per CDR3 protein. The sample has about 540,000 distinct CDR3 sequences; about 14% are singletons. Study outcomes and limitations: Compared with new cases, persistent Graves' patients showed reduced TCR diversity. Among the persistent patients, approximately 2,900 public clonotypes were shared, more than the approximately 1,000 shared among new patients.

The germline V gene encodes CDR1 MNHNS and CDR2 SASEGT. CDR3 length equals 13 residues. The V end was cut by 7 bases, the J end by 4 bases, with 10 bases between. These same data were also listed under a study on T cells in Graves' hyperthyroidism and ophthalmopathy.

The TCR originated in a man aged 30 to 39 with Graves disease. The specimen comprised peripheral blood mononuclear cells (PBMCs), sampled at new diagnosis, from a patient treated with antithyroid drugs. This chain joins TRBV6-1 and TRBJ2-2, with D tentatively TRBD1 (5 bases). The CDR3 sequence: CASTGQVTGELFF. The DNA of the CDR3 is TGTGCCAGCACTGGACAAGTCACCGGGGAGCTGTTTTTT.